This TCR beta chain was observed in a study of siplizumab effects on memory and regulatory T cells (dated by TCRdb to the late 2010s). Turning to the overall study: The effect of the anti-CD2 antibody siplizumab on alloreactive T-cell subsets was examined in allogeneic mixed lymphocyte reactions constructed from human PBMCs. Broad study findings and their caveats: Unstimulated naive T cells appeared to be more diverse than memory T cells, and naive cells seemed to make a substantial contribution to the alloresponse. Of the alloreactive CD4+ clones that could be mapped, the Treg-derived share averaged around 70% with siplizumab compared with about 25% in control reactions. Whether proliferating Tregs from siplizumab cultures actually had suppressive function was not functionally confirmed. Siplizumab significantly lowered the cumulative frequency of alloreactive sequences that could be traced to unstimulated CD4+ memory T cells. Because sequences below about 10^-5 frequency were poorly captured, only a minor fraction of alloreactive clones could be mapped to unstimulated subsets. Roughly 80-97% of proliferating CD4+ or CD8+ clones could not be assigned a naive or memory phenotype.

On this clone itself: Its target antigen remains unknown. The input lacks base qualities; no much larger clone sits a single base away.

The library was built by means of the immunoSEQ multiplex PCR assay. About 10^5 TCR templates per sample were assayed by the deep sequencing platform. Genomic DNA extracted from sorted T cells was used for TCRbeta CDR3 sequencing. Regarding the original processing steps: The R programming language was used for the clonal analysis of the TCRbeta CDR3 data. Comparing unstimulated samples against CFSE-low samples taken after the reaction was how alloreactive CD4+ and CD8+ clones were defined. Regulatory or non-regulatory origin of alloreactive CD4+ clones was assigned by matching sequences to the sorted unstimulated Treg and non-Treg repertoires. TCRdb mirrors the immuneACCESS table, restricted to in-frame sequences. Some clones are absent from its copies; in checked studies, under half trace to an unresolved V gene, and the reason for the others is unknown. The DNA gave D and trimming, while V, J and clone size come from that table. The sample table contains about 57,000 clones; only one count was recorded for 83% of them. The top ten hold approximately 4% of the sample.

Unstimulated CD4+ memory cells were also sequenced in three donor pairs, together with CD4+ naive, CD8+ TEMRA, CD8+ naive and CD8+ effector memory subsets. Sorted unstimulated T cells and proliferating T cells recovered from mixed lymphocyte reactions underwent TCRbeta CDR3 sequencing. Fresh whole blood from 9 to 11 HLA-typed healthy donors was used to isolate PBMCs. This receptor was obtained from a human donor in good health. The material sequenced was memory CD4+ T cells sorted from blood. Sample cell subset or site, as interpreted from the label and publication: unstimulated CD4+ memory T cells.

The DNA sequence follows: TGTGCCAGCAGCCGCGATGCAGGGGGCTTTAATGAAAAACTGTTTTTT. Protein translation: CASSRDAGGFNEKLFF. Recombination joined TRBV14 with TRBJ1-4; 8 bases in the junction line up with TRBD1. The germline V gene specifies SGHDN as CDR1 and FVKESK as CDR2. V and J are trimmed by 4 bases and 4 bases, and the gene matches miss 8 bases of the junction. The CDR3 covers 16 residues, taking in both the cysteine and the phenylalanine. Here the CDR3 DNA is all that survives: 48 bases in frame from base 1.